This TCR beta chain comes out of a study of T-cell memory formation after mild COVID-19. Study as a whole: Most TCR clusters belonged to a single donor.

To note about this clonotype: Its antigen is not known.

Study-level findings and limits: Among clones contracting day 15 to 85, CD4/CD8 was balanced, whereas later expanders leaned CD4+. Those CD4+ clones that contracted were mainly in CM and EM (CD8+ ones in EMRA).

TCRdb re-called the 5' RACE reads through MiXCR, storing one row per CDR3 protein. The profile shows about 340,000 distinct CDR3 sequences, 13% of them singletons. The length of the CDR3 is 14 residues. The germline CDR1 and CDR2 sequences are LGHNA and YSLEER. The V end lost 0 bases, the J end lost 6 bases, and 8 bases lay between the germline ends. The clonotype was recovered from a man between 18 and 35 years old who had mild COVID-19 (a few samples of this study predate the infection). Cell type and time point are not known. Material: PBMCs or a T cell subset sorted from them (not recorded which). The chain joins TRBV4-3 to TRBJ2-2; D is undetermined. CDR3 sequence (DNA): TGCGCCAGCAGCCAAGAAAATAGCCCCGGGGAGCTGTTTTTT. Translating it yields CASSQENSPGELFF.